The TCR beta chain under discussion was sequenced for a study of cytomegalovirus exposure and HLA in healthy donors (dated by TCRdb to 2017 to 2019). With respect to the entire study: According to an earlier analysis of 587 of the donors, about 190 million T cells yielded roughly 110 million unique TCR beta sequences and approximately 280 Gb of sequence data. Of the 300 to 450 genotyped donors, approximately 80% were placed in the genetic ancestry cluster associated with self-reported Caucasian donors. The T cell repertoires of some 700 subjects were profiled by immunosequencing and related to cytomegalovirus serostatus. Typing coverage varied by locus: roughly 620-630 donors for A, B, C, DRB1 and DQB1; 500 to 550 for DQA1; nearly 610 for DPA1; more than 450 for DPB1. The study was designed to test whether signatures of past pathogen exposure could be identified by cataloging public T cell receptors. To decide whether each TCR beta V gene segment behaved as functional or pseudogenic, an earlier analysis of some 600 of the donors relied on high-throughput TCR beta sequencing. Genome-wide SNP genotypes for about three fifths of the roughly 670 donors were used in a later genetic analysis, which treated that subset as a discovery cohort. Along with the approximately 670-subject first cohort, a separate validation cohort of around 120 different subjects was used. In the later analysis, no new phenotypic data were used to find candidate immune exposures; instead, reliance was placed on TCR beta sequences and their occurrence across donors. HLA typing covered class I and class II loci at four-digit resolution. To predict cytomegalovirus infection status, the study combined high-throughput TCR immunosequencing, statistical association of individual TCRs with disease status, and machine learning. Donor age, sex, ethnicity and CMV serostatus were collected together with the repertoire data. All discovery cohort repertoires had been generated on a single sequencing platform. In a later analysis, previously published TCR beta repertoires from 600 to 850 donors were re-analyzed and high-resolution HLA genotyping was added so that TCR occurrence patterns could be studied. An early release that covered roughly 600 HLA-typed donors contained 300 to 350 gigabases of sequencing data and tens of millions of unique TCR sequences. Across roughly 420 genotyped donors of the cohort, an average of approximately 220,000 unique TCR beta nucleotide sequences per donor were sequenced, and 15% to 20% of those sequences were non-productive. Several DR-DQ haplotypes were treated as single units for association and clustering because of strong linkage in the cohort.

Library generation was performed with the immunoSEQ multiplex PCR assay. A mixture of 60 forward primers for TCR Vbeta segments and 13 reverse primers for TCR Jbeta segments was used in the multiplex PCR. Amplification of the CDR3 region of rearranged TCR beta genes was performed with a multiplex PCR assay on genomic DNA. On the Illumina HiSeq System, the amplified TCR beta libraries were sequenced as 87-base-pair reads. As for the authors' bioinformatics: A later analysis tallied around 80 million unique TCR beta chains across the 666 repertoires, and approximately 9.9 million of those chains were shared by two or more donors. A nearest-neighbor algorithm error-corrected the raw reads and collapsed the reads into unique sequences, merging closely related sequences to remove PCR and sequencing errors. V, D and J gene segments were assigned by aligning CDR3 sequences to IMGT reference sequences. For a sequence to be retained, a match of at least six nucleotides to both a V gene segment and a J gene segment was required. Rearrangements were classified as productive when the CDR3 lacked stop codons and remained in frame with V and J, and all other rearrangements were classified as non-productive. Following IMGT convention, CDR3 was defined as the stretch from the second conserved V-encoded cysteine up to the conserved J-encoded phenylalanine. In an earlier analysis of more than 550 of the donors, sequences lacking an unambiguous match to a single V gene segment were excluded. In an earlier analysis of roughly 500 of the donors, V segments were called functional above 56.7% productive rearrangements and were called segregating when the between-donor standard deviation exceeded 5%. To diagnose cytomegalovirus status from the catalog of TCR beta chain sequences, a statistical classification framework was built. A later analysis assigned V and J genes by comparing TCR nucleotide sequences with IMGT/GENE-DB human TR gene sequences. Using the TCRdist pipeline, a later analysis assigned CDR3 sequences along with most-parsimonious VDJ recombination scenarios. In a later analysis, each TCR beta chain was defined by its CDR3 amino acid sequence together with its V-gene family, and reads lacking a unique V-gene family were excluded. As a way to deal with suspected cross-contamination and a sequencing artifact, a later analysis dropped 450 to 600 nucleotide sequences that were highly shared and had low generation probability. In a later analysis, a clonal expansion index for each public chain was calculated from normalized within-repertoire ranks of inferred template counts. A later analysis computed generation probabilities with a VDJ recombination model fitted to out-of-frame rearrangements, and checked the results against IGoR. Hypergeometric tests were used in a later analysis to score TCR-TCR, TCR-HLA and TCR-CMV co-occurrence, with a repertoire-size bias correction applied to the TCR pairs. In a later analysis, false discovery rates were estimated by permuting HLA or CMV assignments 20 times. In a later analysis, co-occurring TCRs were grouped using DBSCAN, and TCRdist sequence similarity was added for clustering within HLA-allele-positive subsets. Repertoires with fewer than 30,000 or more than 120,000 public chains, plus five repertoires with anomalous nucleotide sharing, were excluded from co-occurrence clustering. Here the immuneACCESS table is served through TCRdb, limited to in-frame sequences with V and J called. Missing clones are a known gap in these copies; in checked studies unresolved V genes cover under half, and the rest lacks a known reason. The V and J calls and the clone size are those of that table, but D and trimming were determined from the DNA. The sample table contains more than 95,000 clones; only one count was recorded for 10% of them. The biggest ten clones account for 5% to 6.5% of the sample.

This clone was found many times. The antigen it binds to is not known. No much larger clone is present one base from it, and per-base qualities are unavailable. In total, 600 or so healthy bone marrow donors made up the cohort. Cohort members were all nominally healthy when sampled, although unrecorded immune exposures were likely present. The donor was CMV seropositive and was included in the group of some 290 seropositive cohort members. A peripheral blood sample was collected from each donor, and TCR beta sequencing was performed on peripheral blood mononuclear cells. Genomic DNA extraction from the blood cell samples was performed with the Qiagen DNeasy Blood Extraction Kit. Reading from cysteine to phenylalanine, the CDR3 counts 15 amino acids. CDR3 DNA is the only sequence kept; it has 45 bases, read in frame from the first base. Relative to germline, V is missing 3 bases and J is missing 4 bases, with 4 bases of the junction outside any gene match. Per the germline V gene, MNHNS is the CDR1 and SASEGT is the CDR2.

What the study reported, not specific to this receptor: Linkage disequilibrium might explain the correlated functional status among segregating V segments, but an unknown experimental factor could not be ruled out. Specific HLA alleles were associated with around 18,000 TCR beta sequences at a false discovery rate of 0.05 in a later analysis. According to the authors, the approach could potentially be generalized to other disease states and immunological phenotypes. While some public TCRs were present in many individuals, most TCR sequences turned up only very rarely across donors. Roughly uniform sequencing depth across donors was assumed in presence/absence analyses, although this assumption may not hold. Only TCR beta chains were sequenced in this cohort, and the absence of alpha or paired-chain data limited detectable features. Because counts were too low, 15 to 20 rarely observed V segments, including chromosome 9 orphons, were excluded from the earlier analysis of roughly 580 of the donors. The classifier was reported to diagnose cytomegalovirus status with high specificity and sensitivity in both the original and validation cohorts. In a later analysis, TCR association rates were found to vary across HLA loci, with the most associated TCRs seen for DRB1 alleles and the fewest for HLA-C alleles. A further reported finding was that TCR beta sequences accurately predicted the HLA-A and HLA-B alleles for most subjects in the first cohort. According to a later genetic analysis, donors in an Asian-associated ancestry cluster had fewer N-insertions in productive TCRs than the approximately 700-donor mean. A cluster of highly shared sequence variants was judged likely to represent a technical artifact of the sequencing pipeline. The study gave a list of more than 150 TCR beta chains associated with cytomegalovirus. Because HLA typing was unavailable for some donors at each locus, only the typed subset was used in association tests. Assigning TCR associations to individual alleles was difficult when HLA alleles, especially DR and DQ, strongly co-occurred. The only immune exposure information available for the cohort was CMV serostatus. Several of the top co-occurrence clusters appeared to be linked to parvovirus B19, influenza, CMV and Epstein-Barr virus, according to a later analysis. Some IMGT-functional V segments, including TRBV6-2 and TRBV6-3, could not be told apart with the 87-base-pair reads, so those segments were excluded. A few of the identified cytomegalovirus-associated TCR beta chains were confirmed in vitro to be specific for cytomegalovirus antigens. According to a later analysis, most CMV-associated TCR beta chains appeared to be HLA-restricted, and the HLA associations seemed to be driven largely by CMV exposure. Compared with equally common non-associated chains, HLA-associated TCR beta chains in a later analysis were more clonally expanded and had lower generation probabilities. In an earlier analysis of approximately 590 of the donors, most TCR beta V segments appeared in productive rearrangements about 90% or about 30% of the time, broadly matching IMGT annotations. V-gene and J-gene trimming of TCR beta chains was associated with a missense DCLRE1C variant in a later genetic analysis, and the association was replicated in an independent cohort.

This receptor was obtained from a man in his forties or fifties in good health and CMV-seropositive. The sequence is built from TRBV6-1 and TRBJ2-7, with TRBD2 matching 12 junction bases. Sequences were obtained from PBMCs. The bases are TGTGCCAGCAGTGAGGGGACTAGCGGGCCTTACGAGCAGTACTTC. The resulting protein is CASSEGTSGPYEQYF.